These 31 T cell receptor beta chains were sequenced from one sample in a study of identical twins. TCRdb re-derived calls from the 5' RACE reads in MiXCR, one entry per CDR3 protein. This sample carries about 260,000 distinct CDR3 sequences, about 7.3% of them seen once, and the ten largest clones take roughly 3.4%. The sample was also reused in another study, on yellow fever vaccine responses in identical twins.

Sequenced: memory (CD45RO+) T cells sorted from blood. These receptors originate from a woman younger than 35 in good health.

In its sample, this clonotype was seen many times. CDR3 loop: CASSLGLSKETQYF. DNA of the CDR3: TGTGCCAGCAGTTTAGGTCTTAGTAAAGAGACCCAGTACTTC. The rearrangement joins TRBV12-3 or TRBV12-4 to TRBJ2-5; D not resolved. V was shortened by 1 base and J by 3 bases, with 9 bases between the two germline ends. The CDR3 is made up of 14 amino acids.

This chain uses TRBV27 with TRBJ2-3; 7 bases are shared with TRBD1. Looked up from germline, CDR1 is MNHEY and CDR2 is SMNVEV (reference sequence). V gave up 2 bases and J gave up 4 bases; unmatched junction bases: 6. There are 15 residues in the CDR3. The CDR3 DNA follows: TGTGCCAGCAGTTTAGAAAGACAGGGTCCAGATACGCAGTATTTT. Protein: CASSLERQGPDTQYF.

This clonotype showed up just a few times. The rearrangement joins TRBV29-1 to TRBJ2-3; TRBD2 aligns across 9 bases. Germline V gene lookup returns CDR1 SQVTM and CDR2 ANQGSEA. J was trimmed by 2 bases and V by 5 bases; bases with no gene match: 8. The CDR3 is 15 residues long. The CDR3 sequence is CSVRVGTSPTDTQYF. Written as DNA, the CDR3 is TGCAGCGTTAGAGTGGGGACTAGCCCCACAGATACGCAGTATTTT.

A few counts support this clonotype. The chain has TRBV15 and TRBJ2-2, with 7 bases lining up with TRBD1. Germline CDR1 is LNHNV and CDR2 is YYDKDF (reference sequence). V shed 9 bases, J shed 8 bases, and the junction held 15 bases outside the gene matches. The CDR3 has 15 residues. CDR3 sequence (DNA): TGTGCCACAACCAGGTCTAAGGGGGCGGAAGGGGAGCTGTTTTTT. Amino acids: CATTRSKGAEGELFF.

The chain is built from TRBV20-1 and TRBJ2-1; tentatively, D is TRBD2 (6 bases). The CDR3 covers 12 residues. The germline V gene has CDR1 DFQATT and CDR2 SNEGSKA (reference sequence). The germline V and J ends were trimmed by 0 bases and 13 bases, with 13 bases remaining between them. CDR3 bases: TGCAGTGCTAGAGATGGGGGGAGTATCCAGTTCTTC. The encoded protein is CSARDGGSIQFF.

This clonotype was detected only a few times. This chain connects TRBV6-5 to TRBJ1-2; TRBD1 might be the D (6 bases). This CDR3 is built from 12 residues. The germline V and J ends were trimmed by 6 bases and 5 bases, with 10 bases remaining between them. Germline-derived CDR1 and CDR2 are MNHEY and SVGAGI. The CDR3 DNA is TGTGCCAGCAGAAAGGACAGTTATGGCTACACCTTC. Amino acid sequence: CASRKDSYGYTF.

This sequence joins TRBV3-1 and TRBJ2-2; 9 positions agree with TRBD1. V dropped 9 bases and J dropped 4; count of bases not matched to a gene: 12. This CDR3 region has 16 residues. Per the germline V gene, CDR1 is LGHDT and CDR2 is YNNKEL (reference sequence). CDR3 protein: CASSQRGQGATGELFF. CDR3 nucleotides: TGTGCCAGTTCCCAACGGGGACAGGGTGCCACCGGGGAGCTGTTTTTT.

The V call is TRBV2, the J call TRBJ2-1; D is uncertain. The length of the CDR3 is 15 residues. V lost 7 bases, J lost 0 bases, and 13 bases lay in between. The germline V gene encodes CDR1 SNHLY and CDR2 FYNNEI. The CDR3 is CASTGQRISYNEQFF. For the CDR3, the DNA is TGTGCCAGCACTGGGCAGCGCATCTCCTACAATGAGCAGTTCTTC. Full variable domain (remainder filled in from reference TRBV2 and TRBJ2-1): EPEVTQTPSHQVTQMGQEVILRCVPISNHLYFYWYRQILGQKVEFLVSFYNNEISEKSEIFDDQFSVERPDGSNFTLKIRSTKLEDSAMYFCASTGQRISYNEQFFGPGTRLTVL.

There are many counts of this clonotype. The rearrangement links TRBV2 to TRBJ2-3; 8 nucleotides agree with TRBD2. CDR3 length: 20 amino acids. CDR1 and CDR2 from the germline V gene are SNHLY and FYNNEI. Trimming took 2 bases from V and 1 from J; bases not matched to a gene: 17. The CDR3 loop is CASSERVGTRGFGGTDTQYF. In nucleotides, the CDR3 is TGTGCCAGCAGTGAAAGGGTAGGGACTAGAGGGTTTGGCGGCACAGATACGCAGTATTTT. Together with reference TRBV2 and TRBJ2-3, the CDR3 gives the full variable domain: EPEVTQTPSHQVTQMGQEVILRCVPISNHLYFYWYRQILGQKVEFLVSFYNNEISEKSEIFDDQFSVERPDGSNFTLKIRSTKLEDSAMYFCASSERVGTRGFGGTDTQYFGPGTRLTVL.

The J gene is TRBJ2-3, the V gene TRBV11-2, with TRBD2 matching over 12 bases. The CDR3 consists of 16 residues. Germline assignment: CDR1 SGHAT and CDR2 FQNNGV. J was trimmed by 3 bases and V by 4 bases; bases with no gene match: 5. CDR3 loop: CASSSGLAGRTDTQYF. Written as DNA, the CDR3 is TGTGCCAGCAGCTCCGGACTAGCGGGGAGGACAGATACGCAGTATTTT.

This clonotype was detected many times. The genes are TRBV7-2 and TRBJ2-3, with TRBD2 matching over 8 bases. V gave up 3 bases and J gave up 4 bases; unmatched junction bases: 9. The length of the CDR3 is 16 residues. Germline CDR1 SGHTA, CDR2 FQGNSA. CDR3 sequence (DNA): TGTGCCAGCAGCTTGGATACTAGCGGAATTCCAGATACGCAGTATTTT. Translating gives CASSLDTSGIPDTQYF.

This clonotype came up a few times. The rearrangement joins TRBV2 to TRBJ2-1; D is unclear. The germline gives CDR1 SNHLY, CDR2 FYNNEI. V was shortened by 6 bases and J by 6 bases, with 6 bases between the two germline ends. CDR3 length: 11 amino acids. The CDR3 region has the DNA TGTGCCAGCAGGAGGTTCAATGAGCAGTTCTTC. This sequence encodes CASRRFNEQFF.

This clonotype showed up just a few times. The genes are TRBV6-5 and TRBJ2-3, with TRBD1 as a possible D gene (6 bases). The CDR3 consists of 16 residues. V was shortened by 4 bases and J by 6 bases, with 20 bases between the two germline ends. Germline V gene data show CDR1 as MNHEY and CDR2 as SVGAGI. The chain's CDR3 is CASSSLGEAQGDTQYF. The DNA for the CDR3 is TGTGCCAGCAGTTCCCTTGGAGAGGCCCAGGGGGATACGCAGTATTTT.

Note on this clonotype: It may be a read error: a sequence one base away is much more abundant. The chain carries TRBV12-3 or TRBV12-4 and TRBJ2-5, with TRBD1 matching over 7 bases. CDR3 length equals 15 residues. CDR3 bases: TGTGCCAGCAGTTTTTCCGGGACAGCCCAAGAGACCCTGTACTTC. Translating it yields CASSFSGTAQETLYF.

This clonotype has only a few counts. The V gene is TRBV20-1, the J gene TRBJ2-3; a possible D gene is TRBD1 (6 bases). CDR3 length: 12 amino acids. In germline, CDR1 is DFQATT, CDR2 SNEGSKA (reference sequence). V was clipped by 4 bases and J by 1 base, with 6 bases between them. The CDR3 DNA follows: TGCAGTGCTACAGGGGGCACAGATACGCAGTATTTT. Amino acids: CSATGGTDTQYF.

Ten or more counts support this clonotype. The chain is built from TRBV7-8 and TRBJ2-7; D not certain. V lost 8 bases and J lost 0, with 11 bases in between. The CDR3 covers 13 residues. Germline CDR1 reads SGHVS; CDR2 reads FQNEAQ. CDR3 in DNA: TGTGCCAGCTGTGATCCGGACTCCTACGAGCAGTACTTC. Its translation: CASCDPDSYEQYF.

The chain employs TRBV12-3 or TRBV12-4 and TRBJ1-2; 7 bases are a match to TRBD1. Trimming removed 5 bases from V and 4 bases from J; junction bases left unmatched: 7. CDR3 length equals 14 residues. CDR3 in amino acids: CASSPTTGFYGYTF. CDR3 DNA: TGTGCCAGCAGTCCTACGACAGGGTTCTATGGCTACACCTTC.

The sample holds many counts of this clonotype. The chain uses TRBV20-1 and TRBJ1-1; D not resolved. This CDR3 is built from 12 residues. Germline V gene sequence: CDR1 DFQATT, CDR2 SNEGSKA (reference sequence). Trimming took off 6 bases at V and 1 base at J, with 9 bases between the two ends. The DNA for the CDR3 is TGCAGTGCCCGGAGGGCGAACACTGAAGCTTTCTTT. Translating it yields CSARRANTEAFF.

The rearrangement uses TRBV6-4 and TRBJ2-1, with 11 bases identical to TRBD2. After removal of 4 bases from V and 9 bases from J, the junction contained 8 bases not matched to a gene. The CDR3 consists of 15 residues. Germline values: CDR1 MRHNA, CDR2 SNTAGT. This CDR3 reads CASSVDDGTSGEQFF. The CDR3 DNA sequence: TGTGCCAGCAGTGTCGATGATGGGACTAGCGGTGAGCAGTTCTTC.

This clonotype was counted many times. The J gene is TRBJ2-2, the V gene TRBV27, with a tentative D call TRBD2 (6 bases). This CDR3 contains 15 residues. The germline V gene encodes CDR1 MNHEY and CDR2 SMNVEV (reference sequence). V lost 4 bases and J 2 bases, leaving 11 bases between the germline ends. The CDR3 DNA follows: TGTGCCAGCAGTTCCGTGGGGGGTAACACCGGGGAGCTGTTTTTT. It translates to CASSSVGGNTGELFF.

This clonotype has just a few counts. This chain connects TRBV12-3 or TRBV12-4 to TRBJ2-6; TRBD2 agrees at 7 bases. The CDR3 consists of 15 residues. The trim removed 3 bases at V and 6 bases at J, leaving 5 bases unmatched. CDR3 sequence reads: CASSFRTSEANVLTF. The CDR3 bases are TGTGCCAGCAGTTTTAGAACTAGCGAGGCCAACGTCCTGACTTTC.

The CDR3 sequence: CASSKGLGQFYEQYV. The CDR3 bases are TGTGCCAGCAGCAAAGGGCTGGGGCAGTTTTACGAGCAGTACGTC. The chain employs TRBV7-8 and TRBJ2-7, with a tentative D call TRBD1 (5 bases). Trimming removed 5 bases at V and 4 bases at J, with 18 bases between. Germline V gene lookup returns CDR1 SGHVS and CDR2 FQNEAQ. The CDR3 is 15 residues long.

The V and J genes are TRBV11-3 and TRBJ2-7; D is perhaps TRBD1 (5 bases). Germline lookup yields CDR1 SGHNT and CDR2 YENEEA. This CDR3 has 13 amino acids. Trimming left V 1 base short and J 5 bases short, with 9 bases between. CDR3 sequence: CASSLGDSHEQYF. DNA of the CDR3: TGTGCCAGCAGCTTAGGCGACAGCCACGAGCAGTACTTC.

This clonotype showed up just a few times. This chain connects TRBV27 to TRBJ2-7; 8 bases map to TRBD2. The CDR3 consists of 15 residues. Germline assignment: CDR1 MNHEY and CDR2 SMNVEV (reference sequence). The junction had 10 bases not matched to a gene; V was cut back by 6 bases and J by 3 bases. CDR3 DNA sequence: TGTGCCAGCAGCGCGCCGGGACTAGGGGGCTACGAGCAGTACTTC. This encodes CASSAPGLGGYEQYF.

This clonotype was counted a few times. The V and J genes are TRBV29-1 and TRBJ1-1, with TRBD1 matching over 7 bases. The ends lost 7 bases at V and 1 base at J; junction bases unmatched: 6. CDR3 length equals 13 residues. CDR1 SQVTM and CDR2 ANQGSEA come from the germline V gene. In DNA, the CDR3 is TGCAGCGCTATGGGACAGCAGAACACTGAAGCTTTCTTT. It encodes CSAMGQQNTEAFF.

The chain employs TRBV12-3 or TRBV12-4 and TRBJ2-5, with a weak D call TRBD1 (6 bases). The V end was cut by 5 bases, the J end by 3 bases, with 22 bases between. This CDR3 is 17 amino acids long. CDR3 in amino acids: CASSPRTVIYSEETQYF. CDR3 coding DNA: TGTGCCAGCAGTCCGCGGACAGTTATTTATTCCGAAGAGACCCAGTACTTC.

The chain combines TRBV7-2 with TRBJ2-3; D is uncertain. CDR1 SGHTA and CDR2 FQGNSA come from the germline V gene. CDR3 length equals 15 residues. The V gene lost 2 bases and the J gene lost 4 bases, with 13 bases spanning the gap. This CDR3 is CASSLSVAEADTQYF. CDR3 in DNA: TGTGCCAGCAGCTTATCGGTAGCTGAGGCAGATACGCAGTATTTT.

This clonotype came up a few times. The gene calls are TRBV12-3 or TRBV12-4 and TRBJ2-7; D not resolved. The ends were cut back, 6 bases at V and 9 bases at J, with 21 bases in the middle. The CDR3 runs 14 residues. The CDR3 nucleotides read TGTGCCAGCAGGGCGGTGAGTGGGTCGGGTCCGCAGTACTTC. It encodes CASRAVSGSGPQYF.

CDR3 bases: TGTGCCAGCAGCTTAGGGGAGCACTACGAGCAGTACGTC. Translation: CASSLGEHYEQYV. This sequence joins TRBV7-9 and TRBJ2-7; D may be TRBD2 (5 bases). The CDR3 is 13 amino acids. Germline CDR1 SEHNR, CDR2 FQNEAQ (reference sequence). V was shortened by 1 base and J by 3 bases, with 7 bases between the two germline ends.

This clonotype was seen ten or more times. The chain couples TRBV29-1 to TRBJ2-3, with 13 nucleotides matching TRBD2. Germline trimming cut 4 bases from V and 4 bases from J; bases unmatched to any gene: 2. The CDR3 has 14 amino acids. CDR1 and CDR2 (germline): SQVTM, ANQGSEA. CDR3 region: CSVAGLAGPDTQYF. As DNA, the CDR3 is TGCAGCGTTGCGGGACTAGCGGGGCCAGATACGCAGTATTTT.

The chain's CDR3 is CSARGVDSLSSYEQYF. In nucleotides, the CDR3 is TGCAGTGCTAGAGGGGTTGACAGTCTTAGCTCCTACGAGCAGTACTTC. The V gene is TRBV20-1, the J gene TRBJ2-7, with TRBD1 as a possible D gene (5 bases). The CDR3 has 16 residues. The V gene's germline CDR1 is DFQATT and CDR2 SNEGSKA (reference sequence). V lost 1 base and J 0 bases, leaving 16 bases between the germline ends.